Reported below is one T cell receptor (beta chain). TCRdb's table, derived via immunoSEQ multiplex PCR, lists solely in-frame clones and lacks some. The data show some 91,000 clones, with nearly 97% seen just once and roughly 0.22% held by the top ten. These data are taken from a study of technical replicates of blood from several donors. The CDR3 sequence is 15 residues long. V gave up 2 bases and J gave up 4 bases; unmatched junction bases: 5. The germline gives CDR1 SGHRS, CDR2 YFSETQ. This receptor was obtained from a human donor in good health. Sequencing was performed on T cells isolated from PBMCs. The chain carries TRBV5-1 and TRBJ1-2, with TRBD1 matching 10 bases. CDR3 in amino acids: CASSLGQGELYGYTF. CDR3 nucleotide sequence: TGCGCCAGCAGCTTAGGACAGGGGGAACTCTATGGCTACACCTTC. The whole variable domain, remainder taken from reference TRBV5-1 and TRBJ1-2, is KAGVTQTPRYLIKTRGQQVTLSCSPISGHRSVSWYQQTPGQGLQFLFEYFSETQRNKGNFPGRFSGRQFSNSRSEMNVSTLELGDSALYLCASSLGQGELYGYTFGSGTRLTVV.